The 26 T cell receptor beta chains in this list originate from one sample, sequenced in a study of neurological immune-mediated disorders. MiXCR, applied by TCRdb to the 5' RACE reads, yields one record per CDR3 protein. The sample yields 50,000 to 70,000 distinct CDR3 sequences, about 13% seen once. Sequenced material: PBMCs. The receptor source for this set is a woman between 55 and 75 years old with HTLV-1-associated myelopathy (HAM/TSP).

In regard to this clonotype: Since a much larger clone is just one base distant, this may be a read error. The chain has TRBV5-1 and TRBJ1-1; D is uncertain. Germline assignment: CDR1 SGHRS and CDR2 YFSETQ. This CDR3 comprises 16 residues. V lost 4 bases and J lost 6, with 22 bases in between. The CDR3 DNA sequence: TGCGCCAGCAGCAGAAGCCTGGACTCCTGTACGTCTGAAGCTTTCTTT. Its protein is CASSRSLDSCTSEAFF.

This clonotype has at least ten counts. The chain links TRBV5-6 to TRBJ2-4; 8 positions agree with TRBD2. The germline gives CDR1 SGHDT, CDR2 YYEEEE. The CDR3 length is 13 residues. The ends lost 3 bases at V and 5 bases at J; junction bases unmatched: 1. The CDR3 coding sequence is TGTGCCAGCAGCTCGGGACTAGAAAACATTCAGTACTTC. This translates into CASSSGLENIQYF.

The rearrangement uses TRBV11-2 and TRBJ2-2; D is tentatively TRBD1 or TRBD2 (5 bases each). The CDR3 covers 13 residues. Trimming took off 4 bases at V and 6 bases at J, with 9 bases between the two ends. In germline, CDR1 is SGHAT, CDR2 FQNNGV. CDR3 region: CASSYGTAGELFF. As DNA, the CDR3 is TGTGCCAGCAGCTACGGGACGGCCGGGGAGCTGTTTTTT.

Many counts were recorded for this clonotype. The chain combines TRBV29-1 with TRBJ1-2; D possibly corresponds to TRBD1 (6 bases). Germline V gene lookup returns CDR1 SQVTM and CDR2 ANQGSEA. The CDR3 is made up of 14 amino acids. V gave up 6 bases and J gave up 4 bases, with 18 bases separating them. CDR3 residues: CSVRESGTLYGYTF. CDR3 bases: TGCAGCGTCCGAGAATCGGGGACACTCTATGGCTACACCTTC.

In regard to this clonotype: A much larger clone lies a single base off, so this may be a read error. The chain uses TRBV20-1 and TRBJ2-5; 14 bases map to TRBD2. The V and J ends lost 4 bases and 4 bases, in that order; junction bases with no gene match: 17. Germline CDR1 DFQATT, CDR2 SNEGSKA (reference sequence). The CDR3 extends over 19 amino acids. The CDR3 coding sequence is TGCAGTGCTACGGGACAGCCCGGACTAGCGGGAGGCCTGGGAGAGACCCAGTACTTC. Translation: CSATGQPGLAGGLGETQYF.

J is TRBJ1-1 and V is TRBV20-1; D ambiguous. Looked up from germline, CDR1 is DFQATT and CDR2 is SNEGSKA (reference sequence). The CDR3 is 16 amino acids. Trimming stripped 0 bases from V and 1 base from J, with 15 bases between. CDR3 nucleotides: TGCAGTGCTAGAGAGGGAGGGTTGGGGAAGAACACTGAAGCTTTCTTT. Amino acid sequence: CSAREGGLGKNTEAFF.

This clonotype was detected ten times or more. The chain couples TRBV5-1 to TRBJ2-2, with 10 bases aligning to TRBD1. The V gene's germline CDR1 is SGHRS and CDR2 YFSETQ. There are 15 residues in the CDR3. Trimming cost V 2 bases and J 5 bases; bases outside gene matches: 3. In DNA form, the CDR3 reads TGCGCCAGCAGCTTCCGGGACAGGGGTACCGGGGAGCTGTTTTTT. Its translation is CASSFRDRGTGELFF.

The CDR3 DNA is TGCAGTGCTAGAGATCCTTCCGGGGGGTTCTCCTACGAGCAGTACTTC. Translating gives CSARDPSGGFSYEQYF. The rearrangement uses TRBV20-1 and TRBJ2-7, with 7 nucleotides matching TRBD2. With V trimmed by 0 bases and J by 0 bases, 8 bases remained unmatched. The CDR3 runs 16 residues. Germline-derived CDR1 and CDR2 are DFQATT and SNEGSKA (reference sequence).

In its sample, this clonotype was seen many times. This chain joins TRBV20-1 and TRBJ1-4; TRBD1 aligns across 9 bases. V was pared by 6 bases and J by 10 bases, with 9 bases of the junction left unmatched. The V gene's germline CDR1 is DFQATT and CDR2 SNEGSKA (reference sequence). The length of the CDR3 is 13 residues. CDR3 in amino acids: CSAEPGQGGKLFF. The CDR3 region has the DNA TGCAGTGCAGAACCGGGACAGGGAGGAAAACTGTTTTTT.

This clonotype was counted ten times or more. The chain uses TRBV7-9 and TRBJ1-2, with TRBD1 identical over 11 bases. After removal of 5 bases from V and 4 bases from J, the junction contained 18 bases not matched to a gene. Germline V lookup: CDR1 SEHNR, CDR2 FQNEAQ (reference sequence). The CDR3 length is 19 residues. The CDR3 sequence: CASSTGQGANREYIYGYTF. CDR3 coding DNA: TGTGCCAGCAGCACTGGACAGGGGGCGAATCGAGAGTATATCTATGGCTACACCTTC. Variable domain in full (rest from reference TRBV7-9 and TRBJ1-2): DTGVSQNPRHKITKRGQNVTFRCDPISEHNRLYWYRQTLGQGPEFLTYFQNEAQLEKSRLLSDRFSAERPKGSFSTLEIQRTEQGDSAMYLCASSTGQGANREYIYGYTFGSGTRLTVV.

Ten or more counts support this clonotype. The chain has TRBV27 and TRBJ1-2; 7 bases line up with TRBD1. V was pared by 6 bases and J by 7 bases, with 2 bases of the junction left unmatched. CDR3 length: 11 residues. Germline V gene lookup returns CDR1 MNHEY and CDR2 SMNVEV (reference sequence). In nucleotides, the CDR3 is TGTGCCAGCAGACACAGGGGTGGCTACACCTTC. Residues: CASRHRGGYTF.

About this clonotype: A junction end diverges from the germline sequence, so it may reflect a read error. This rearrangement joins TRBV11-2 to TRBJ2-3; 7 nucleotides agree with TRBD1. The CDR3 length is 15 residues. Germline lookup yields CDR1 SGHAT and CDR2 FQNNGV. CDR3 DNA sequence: TGTGTCAGCAGCCAGGTGGGACAGAGCACAGATACGCAGTATTTT. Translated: CVSSQVGQSTDTQYF.

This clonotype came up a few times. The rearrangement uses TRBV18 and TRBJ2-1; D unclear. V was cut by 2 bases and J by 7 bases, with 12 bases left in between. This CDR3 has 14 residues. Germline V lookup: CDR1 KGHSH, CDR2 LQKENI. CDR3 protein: CASSPGIRPNEQFF. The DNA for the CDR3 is TGTGCCAGCTCACCAGGGATTCGCCCTAATGAGCAGTTCTTC.

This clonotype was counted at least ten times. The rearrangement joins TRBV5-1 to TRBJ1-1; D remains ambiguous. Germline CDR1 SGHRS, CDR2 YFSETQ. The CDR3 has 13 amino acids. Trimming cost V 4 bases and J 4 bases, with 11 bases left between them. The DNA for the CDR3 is TGCGCCAGCAGCATTGACGGTGGCACTGAAGCTTTCTTT. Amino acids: CASSIDGGTEAFF.

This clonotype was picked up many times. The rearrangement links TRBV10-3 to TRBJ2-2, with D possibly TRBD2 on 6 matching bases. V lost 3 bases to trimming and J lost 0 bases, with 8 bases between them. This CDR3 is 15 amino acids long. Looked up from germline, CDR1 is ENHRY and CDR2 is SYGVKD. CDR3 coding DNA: TGTGCCATCAGTGACGGGACTGCGAACACCGGGGAGCTGTTTTTT. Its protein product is CAISDGTANTGELFF.

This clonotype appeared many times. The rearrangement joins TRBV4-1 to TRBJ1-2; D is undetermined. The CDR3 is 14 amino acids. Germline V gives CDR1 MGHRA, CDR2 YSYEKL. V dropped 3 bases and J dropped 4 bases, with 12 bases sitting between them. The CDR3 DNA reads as TGCGCCAGCAGCCAGCTTGACGGACCCTATGGCTACACCTTC. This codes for CASSQLDGPYGYTF.

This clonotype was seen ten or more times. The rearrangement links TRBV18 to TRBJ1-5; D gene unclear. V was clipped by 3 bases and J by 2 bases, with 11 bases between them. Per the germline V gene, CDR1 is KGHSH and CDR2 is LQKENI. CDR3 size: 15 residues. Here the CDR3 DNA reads TGTGCCAGCTCACCGTCTGGGGAGGGCAATCAGCCCCAGCATTTT. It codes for CASSPSGEGNQPQHF.

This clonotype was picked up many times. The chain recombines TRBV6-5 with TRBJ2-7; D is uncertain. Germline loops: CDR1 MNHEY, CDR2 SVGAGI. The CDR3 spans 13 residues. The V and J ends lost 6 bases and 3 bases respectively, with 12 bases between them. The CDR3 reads CASSAAEHYEQYF. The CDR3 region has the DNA TGTGCCAGCAGCGCGGCAGAGCACTACGAGCAGTACTTC.

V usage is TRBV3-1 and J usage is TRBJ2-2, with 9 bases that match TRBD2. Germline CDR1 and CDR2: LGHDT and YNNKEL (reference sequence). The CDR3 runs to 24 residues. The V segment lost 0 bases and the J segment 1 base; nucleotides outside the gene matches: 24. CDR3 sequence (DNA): TGTGCCAGCAGCCAAGATTGGTGGGACAGAGTCTTATCGGGACTAGCCTGGAACACCGGGGAGCTGTTTTTT. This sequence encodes CASSQDWWDRVLSGLAWNTGELFF.

As DNA, the CDR3 is TGCAGTGCTAGCGATAGGGACAGGGGGTCGGACGAGCAGTACTTC. It translates to CSASDRDRGSDEQYF. J is TRBJ2-7 and V is TRBV20-1; 11 nucleotides align to TRBD1. From germline, CDR1 is DFQATT and CDR2 SNEGSKA (reference sequence). J gave up 5 bases and V 3 bases, and 9 bases lay outside the gene matches. The CDR3 consists of 15 residues.

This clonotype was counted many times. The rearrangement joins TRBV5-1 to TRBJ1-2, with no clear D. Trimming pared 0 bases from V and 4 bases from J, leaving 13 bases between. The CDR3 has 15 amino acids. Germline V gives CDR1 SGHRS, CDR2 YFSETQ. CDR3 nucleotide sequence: TGCGCCAGCAGCTTGGGTCCCGAGCCGGGCTATGGCTACACCTTC. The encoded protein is CASSLGPEPGYGYTF. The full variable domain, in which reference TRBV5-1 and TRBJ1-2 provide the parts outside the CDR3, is KAGVTQTPRYLIKTRGQQVTLSCSPISGHRSVSWYQQTPGQGLQFLFEYFSETQRNKGNFPGRFSGRQFSNSRSEMNVSTLELGDSALYLCASSLGPEPGYGYTFGSGTRLTVV.

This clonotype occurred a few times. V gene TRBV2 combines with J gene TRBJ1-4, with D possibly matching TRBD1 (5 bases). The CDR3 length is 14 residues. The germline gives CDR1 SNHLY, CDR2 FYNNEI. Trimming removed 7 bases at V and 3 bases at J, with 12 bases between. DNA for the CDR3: TGTGCCAGCAAGGAAACGGGGGCTAATGAAAAACTGTTTTTT. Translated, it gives CASKETGANEKLFF.

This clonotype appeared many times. The CDR3 is CASSFEGRGGQFF. DNA for the CDR3: TGTGCCAGCAGTTTTGAGGGCAGGGGCGGACAGTTCTTC. The chain links TRBV12-3 or TRBV12-4 to TRBJ2-1, with a weak D call TRBD1 (6 bases). CDR3 length: 13 amino acids. The ends were cut back, 3 bases at V and 13 bases at J, with 16 bases in the middle.

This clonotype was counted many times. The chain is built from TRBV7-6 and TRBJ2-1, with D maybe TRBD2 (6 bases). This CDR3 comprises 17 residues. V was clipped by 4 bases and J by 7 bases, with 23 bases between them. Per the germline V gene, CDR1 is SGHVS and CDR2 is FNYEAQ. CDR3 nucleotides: TGTGCCAGCAGCTCCGGTGGGACGGGGCGGGGATGGAATGAGCAGTTCTTC. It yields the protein CASSSGGTGRGWNEQFF.

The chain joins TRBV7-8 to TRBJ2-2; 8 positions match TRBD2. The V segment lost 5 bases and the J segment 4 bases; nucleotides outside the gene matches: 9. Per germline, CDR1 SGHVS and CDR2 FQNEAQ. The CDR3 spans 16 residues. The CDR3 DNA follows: TGTGCCAGCAGCCCACAGGGACTAGTTGTCACCGGGGAGCTGTTTTTT. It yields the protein CASSPQGLVVTGELFF.

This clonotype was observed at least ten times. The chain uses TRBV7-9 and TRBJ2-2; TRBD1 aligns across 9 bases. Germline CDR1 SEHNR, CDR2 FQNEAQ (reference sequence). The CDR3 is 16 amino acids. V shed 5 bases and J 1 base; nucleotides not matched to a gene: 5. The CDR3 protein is CASSPPGQGNTGELFF. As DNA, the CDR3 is TGTGCCAGCAGCCCGCCGGGACAGGGGAACACCGGGGAGCTGTTTTTT.